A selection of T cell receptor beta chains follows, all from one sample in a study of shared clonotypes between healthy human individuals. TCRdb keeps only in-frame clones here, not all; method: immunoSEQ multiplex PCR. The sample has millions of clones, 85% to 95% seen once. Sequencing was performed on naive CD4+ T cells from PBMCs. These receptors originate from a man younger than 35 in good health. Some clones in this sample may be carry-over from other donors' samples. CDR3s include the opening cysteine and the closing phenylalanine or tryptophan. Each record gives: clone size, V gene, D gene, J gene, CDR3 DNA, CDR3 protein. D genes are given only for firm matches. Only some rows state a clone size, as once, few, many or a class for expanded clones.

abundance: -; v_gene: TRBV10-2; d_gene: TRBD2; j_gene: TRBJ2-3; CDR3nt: TGCGCCAGCAGGGAGACTAGCGGGTCGGATACGCAGTATTTT; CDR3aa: CASRETSGSDTQYF
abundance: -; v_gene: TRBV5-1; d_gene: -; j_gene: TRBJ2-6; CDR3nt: TGCGCCAGCAGCTTAACCCAGTTCTCAGCCAACGTCCTGACTTTC; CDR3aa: CASSLTQFSANVLTF
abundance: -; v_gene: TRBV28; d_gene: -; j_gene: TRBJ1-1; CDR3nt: TGTGCCAGCAGTTTGATACAGCCGAACACTGAAGCTTTCTTT; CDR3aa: CASSLIQPNTEAFF
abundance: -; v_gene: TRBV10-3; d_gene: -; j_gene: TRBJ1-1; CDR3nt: TGTGCCATCAGGCTGGTGAGCTTAGGGAACACTGAAGCTTTCTTT; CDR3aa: CAIRLVSLGNTEAFF
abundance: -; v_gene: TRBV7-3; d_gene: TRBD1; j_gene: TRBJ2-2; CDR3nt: TGTGCCAGCAGCTCCCAGGGGGTGGGATCGGTCACCGGGGAGCTGTTTTTT; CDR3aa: CASSSQGVGSVTGELFF
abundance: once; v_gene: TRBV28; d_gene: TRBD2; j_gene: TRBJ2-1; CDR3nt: TGTGCCAGCAGTTTAGACGGGACTAGAAATGAGCAGTTCTTC; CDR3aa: CASSLDGTRNEQFF
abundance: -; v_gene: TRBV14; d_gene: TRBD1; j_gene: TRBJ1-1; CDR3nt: TGTGCCAGCAGCCGTCCCGGGACAGGGCCGTTAGAAGCTTTCTTT; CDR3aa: CASSRPGTGPLEAFF
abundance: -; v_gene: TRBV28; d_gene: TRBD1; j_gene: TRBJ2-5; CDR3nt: TGTGCCAGCAGCCCAGGGGGAGCCCCGCGAGAGACCCAGTACTTC; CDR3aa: CASSPGGAPRETQYF
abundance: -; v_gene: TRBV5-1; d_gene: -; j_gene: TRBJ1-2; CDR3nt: TGCGCCAGCAGCTACGACAACTATGGCTACACCTTC; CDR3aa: CASSYDNYGYTF
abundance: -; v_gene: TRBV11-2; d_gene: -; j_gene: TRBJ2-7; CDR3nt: TGTGCCAGCAGCTCTTTTTACGAGCAGTACTTC; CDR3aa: CASSSFYEQYF
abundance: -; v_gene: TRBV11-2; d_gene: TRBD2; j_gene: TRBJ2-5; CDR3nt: TGTGCCAGCAAACAACCATCCGGGACTAGCGGGATTCAAGAGACCCAGTACTTC; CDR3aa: CASKQPSGTSGIQETQYF
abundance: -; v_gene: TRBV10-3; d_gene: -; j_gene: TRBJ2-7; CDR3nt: TGTGCCATCAGTGAGGGGGCAGGGGAGTCCGAGCAGTACTTC; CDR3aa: CAISEGAGESEQYF
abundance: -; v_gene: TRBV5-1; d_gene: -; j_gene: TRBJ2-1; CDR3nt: TGCGCCAGCAGCTCCGACGAGAGCTCCTACAATGAGCAGTTCTTC; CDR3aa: CASSSDESSYNEQFF
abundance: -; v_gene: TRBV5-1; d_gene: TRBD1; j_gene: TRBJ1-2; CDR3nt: TGCGCCAGCAGCGGGGGACAGGGTCCCTATGGCTACACCTTC; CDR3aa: CASSGGQGPYGYTF
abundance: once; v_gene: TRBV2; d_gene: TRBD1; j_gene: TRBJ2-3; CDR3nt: TGTGCCAGCAGTCCGACAGGGGCTAGCACAGATACGCAGTATTTT; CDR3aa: CASSPTGASTDTQYF
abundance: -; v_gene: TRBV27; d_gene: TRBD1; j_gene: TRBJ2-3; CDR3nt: TGTGCCAGCAGTGACAGGGAGACTAGCACAGATACGCAGTATTTT; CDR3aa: CASSDRETSTDTQYF
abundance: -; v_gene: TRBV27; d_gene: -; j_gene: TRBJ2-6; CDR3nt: TGTGCCAGCAGTAGGCTAGATAGAGTTGGGGCCAACGTCCTGACTTTC; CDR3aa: CASSRLDRVGANVLTF
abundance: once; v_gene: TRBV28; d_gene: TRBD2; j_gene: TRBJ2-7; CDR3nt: TGTGCCAGCAGTTTCGGGGGAGGGGATCGCTACGAGCAGTACTTC; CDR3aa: CASSFGGGDRYEQYF
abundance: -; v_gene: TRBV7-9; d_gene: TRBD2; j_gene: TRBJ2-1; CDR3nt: TGTGCCAGCAGCTTAAGAGGTCTAGCGGAGAACAATGAGCAGTTCTTC; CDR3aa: CASSLRGLAENNEQFF
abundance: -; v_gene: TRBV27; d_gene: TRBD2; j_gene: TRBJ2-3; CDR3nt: TGTGCCAGCAGTCTCCCCTCTAGCGGGAGGGCCCCATATACGCAGTATTTT; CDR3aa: CASSLPSSGRAPYTQYF
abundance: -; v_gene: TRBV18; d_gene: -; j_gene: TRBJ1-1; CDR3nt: TGTGCCAGCTCACCTCGTCCTGGACCGAACACTGAAGCTTTCTTT; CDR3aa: CASSPRPGPNTEAFF
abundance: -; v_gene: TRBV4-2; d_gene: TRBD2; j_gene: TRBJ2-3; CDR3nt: TGTGCCAGCAGCCTCAGCGGGAGGGCCAGCACAGATACGCAGTATTTT; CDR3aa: CASSLSGRASTDTQYF
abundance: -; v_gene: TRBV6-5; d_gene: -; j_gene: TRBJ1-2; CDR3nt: TGTGCCAGCAAGGGTTCTAACTATGGCTACACCTTC; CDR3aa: CASKGSNYGYTF
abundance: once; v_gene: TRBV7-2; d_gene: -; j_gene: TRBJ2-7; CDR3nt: TGTGCCAGCAGCTTAGTAGTCCGCTACGAGCAGTACTTC; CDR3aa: CASSLVVRYEQYF
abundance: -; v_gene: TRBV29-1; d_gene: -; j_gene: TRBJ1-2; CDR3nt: TGCAGCGTTGACCATCCTCCAGGGAGGATGTCTGGCTATGGCTACACCTTC; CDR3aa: CSVDHPPGRMSGYGYTF
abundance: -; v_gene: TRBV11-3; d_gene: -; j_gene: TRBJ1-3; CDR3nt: TGTGCCAGCAGCTTAGGAGCCTACTCTGGAAACACCATATATTTT; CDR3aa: CASSLGAYSGNTIYF
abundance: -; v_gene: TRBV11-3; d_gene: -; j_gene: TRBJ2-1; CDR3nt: TGTGCCAGCAGCTTGGGAGAGAGCTCCTACAATGAGCAGTTCTTC; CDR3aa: CASSLGESSYNEQFF
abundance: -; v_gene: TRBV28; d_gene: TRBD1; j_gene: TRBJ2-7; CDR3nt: TGTGCCAGCAGTTTAGCCGGGACAGGGGTTCCCGAGCAGTACTTC; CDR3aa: CASSLAGTGVPEQYF
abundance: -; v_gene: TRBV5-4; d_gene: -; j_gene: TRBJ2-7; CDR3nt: TGTGCCAGCAGTTCAGCCGGAGCGGGCTCCACCTACGAGCAGTACTTC; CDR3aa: CASSSAGAGSTYEQYF
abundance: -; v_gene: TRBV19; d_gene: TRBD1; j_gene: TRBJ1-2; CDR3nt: TGTGCCAGTAGTGCACCGGGACAGGGCAACTATGGCTACACCTTC; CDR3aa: CASSAPGQGNYGYTF
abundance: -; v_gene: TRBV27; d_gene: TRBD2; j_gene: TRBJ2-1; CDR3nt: TGTGCCAGCAGCCCCCTGGGCATCGGGACTAGCGGGAGAGGTGAGCAGTTCTTC; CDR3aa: CASSPLGIGTSGRGEQFF
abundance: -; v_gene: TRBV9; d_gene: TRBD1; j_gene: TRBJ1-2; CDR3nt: TGTGCCAGCAGCCCCCGGGACAGGGTTTTATCTGGCTACACCTTC; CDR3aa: CASSPRDRVLSGYTF
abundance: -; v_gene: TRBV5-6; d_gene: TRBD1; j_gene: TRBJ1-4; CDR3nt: TGTGCCAGCAGCTTGTTCGGACAGGGATGGGAAAAACTGTTTTTT; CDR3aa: CASSLFGQGWEKLFF
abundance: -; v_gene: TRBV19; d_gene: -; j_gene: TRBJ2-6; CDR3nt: TGTGCCAGTAGTCCGGCAAGTCACTCTGGGGCCAACGTCCTGACTTTC; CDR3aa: CASSPASHSGANVLTF
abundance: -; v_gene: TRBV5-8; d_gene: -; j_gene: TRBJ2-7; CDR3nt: TGTGCCAGCAGCTCCCTGGGGCGGCCGAGCTCCTACGAGCAGTACTTC; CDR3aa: CASSSLGRPSSYEQYF
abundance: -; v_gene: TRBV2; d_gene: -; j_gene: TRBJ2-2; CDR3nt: TGTGCCAGCACCCAGGGGAATAGCGGGGAGCTGTTTTTT; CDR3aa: CASTQGNSGELFF
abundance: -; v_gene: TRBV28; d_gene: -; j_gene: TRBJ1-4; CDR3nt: TGTGCCAGCAGTGGGACTCGCCCGAGGGAAAAACTGTTTTTT; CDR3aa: CASSGTRPREKLFF
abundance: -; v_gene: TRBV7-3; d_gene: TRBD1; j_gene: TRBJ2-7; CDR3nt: TGTGCCAGCAGCTATGACAGGGACTACGAGCAGTACTTC; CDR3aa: CASSYDRDYEQYF
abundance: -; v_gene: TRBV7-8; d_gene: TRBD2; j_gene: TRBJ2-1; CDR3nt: TGTGCCAGCAGCTTAGCTGGTCTAGCGGGGCACAATGAGCAGTTCTTC; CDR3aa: CASSLAGLAGHNEQFF
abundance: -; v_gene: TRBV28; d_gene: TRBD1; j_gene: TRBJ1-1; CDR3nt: TGTGCCAGCAGTTTATCGCCCGGCGGACAGGGTTTAGCTGAAGCTTTCTTT; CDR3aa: CASSLSPGGQGLAEAFF